The sequence of this T cell receptor (beta chain) was determined in a study of T-cell reconstitution after alpha-beta-depleted transplantation in children. Notes on the study in general: The origin of alpha-beta T cells about two months after transplant was reportedly several hundred expanded graft clones.

On this clonotype itself: The target antigen is unknown.

Unique molecular identifiers were incorporated when the TCRbeta library was constructed. TCRdb re-called the PCR reads through MiXCR, storing one row per CDR3 protein. The repertoire has 780,000 or so distinct CDR3 sequences, approximately 15% of them found once; the top ten carry about 5%. The TCR comes from a male patient between 5 and 17 years old who had a stem cell transplant for acute lymphoblastic leukemia, so the T cells may come from the graft donor. Sequenced material: PBMCs, mostly from graft donor cells, taken 360 days after TCRalphabeta/CD19-depleted stem cell transplant.

This CDR3 reads CASSPYSEELFF. In DNA, the CDR3 is TGTGCCAGCTCACCATACAGCGAGGAGCTGTTTTTT. The chain recombines TRBV18 with TRBJ2-2, with no clear D. The CDR3 has 12 amino acids. Between the trimmed V and J ends, which lost 2 bases and 10 bases, there was a span of 8 bases. Germline CDR1 reads KGHSH; CDR2 reads LQKENI.